Each of the 4 T cell receptor beta chains below was sequenced from the same sample in a study of T cell responses to AZD1222 COVID-19 vaccine. Assay used: immunoSEQ multiplex PCR; TCRdb lists only in-frame clones, some missing. The table records 90,000 to 100,000 clones, about 88% of them present only once. Sequenced here: peripheral blood, sampled 28 days after the second AZD1222 dose. These receptors all stem from an adult who received the AZD1222 COVID-19 vaccine.

The chain combines TRBV19 with TRBJ1-1; 10 positions agree with TRBD1. Germline CDR1 LNHDA, CDR2 SQIVND (reference sequence). With V trimmed by 4 bases and J by 1 base, 3 bases remained unmatched. CDR3 length equals 15 residues. CDR3 sequence (DNA): TGTGCCAGTAGTAGACAGGGGGCGGCGAACACTGAAGCTTTCTTT. It codes for CASSRQGAANTEAFF.

This sequence joins TRBV28 and TRBJ1-2, with TRBD1 matching over 7 bases. V gave up 4 bases and J gave up 4 bases; unmatched junction bases: 6. This CDR3 spans 14 amino acids. Germline CDR1 is MDHEN and CDR2 is SYDVKM. The CDR3: CASSSTGQIYGYTF. In DNA form, the CDR3 reads TGTGCCAGCAGTTCCACGGGACAGATCTATGGCTACACCTTC.

The gene calls are TRBV6-5 and TRBJ2-5, with D unclear. The CDR3 is 15 residues long. Trimming pared 5 bases from V and 7 bases from J, leaving 20 bases between. Germline-derived CDR1 and CDR2 are MNHEY and SVGAGI. The CDR3 coding sequence is TGTGCCAGCAGTCTTTCGCGACACCCCATGAGGACCCAGTACTTC. This encodes CASSLSRHPMRTQYF.

The V call is TRBV19, the J call TRBJ2-1; TRBD2 is a possible D gene (6 bases). Germline values: CDR1 LNHDA, CDR2 SQIVND (reference sequence). The CDR3 covers 14 residues. The V end was cut by 6 bases, the J end by 3 bases, with 12 bases between. CDR3 region: CASRIRGSYNEQFF. The CDR3 bases are TGTGCCAGTAGGATACGGGGGAGCTACAATGAGCAGTTCTTC.